This entry lists 21 T cell receptor beta chains sequenced from one sample in a study of T cell repertoires in cytomegalovirus infection. TCRdb reprocessed the reads via MiXCR and lists one record per CDR3 protein. The data show roughly 200,000 distinct CDR3 sequences, 15% to 20% seen once. The sample consisted of CD8+ T cells from PBMCs. Source of these receptors: a human donor in good health (CMV status not recorded). Some clones in this sample may be carry-over from other donors' samples.

This clonotype turned up a few times. J is TRBJ1-6 and V is TRBV6-6, with D maybe TRBD1 (6 bases). Germline values: CDR1 MNHNY, CDR2 SVGAGI (reference sequence). The CDR3 consists of 16 residues. Trimming removed 6 bases from V and 7 bases from J, with 19 bases in between. CDR3 amino acids: CASSLDRSRVNSPLHF. DNA of the CDR3: TGTGCCAGCAGCCTCGACAGGTCGCGTGTGAATTCACCCCTCCACTTT.

The chain links TRBV10-3 to TRBJ2-4, with unresolved D. Trimming shortened V by 0 bases and J by 5 bases, and 8 bases separated the two germline ends. There are 14 residues in the CDR3. CDR1 is ENHRY and CDR2 is SYGVKD in the germline V gene. The CDR3 protein is CAISESGTENIQYF. The CDR3 nucleotides read TGTGCCATCAGTGAGTCGGGCACTGAAAACATTCAGTACTTC.

This chain joins TRBV27 and TRBJ2-7, with 7 bases identical to TRBD1. Germline values: CDR1 MNHEY, CDR2 SMNVEV (reference sequence). The CDR3 has 14 residues. V trimming: 5 bases; J trimming: 2 bases; junction bases outside the gene matches: 6. The CDR3 spells CASSQDRRPYEQYF. In DNA, the CDR3 is TGTGCCAGCAGTCAGGACAGGAGGCCCTACGAGCAGTACTTC.

This clonotype was found a few times. This sequence joins TRBV14 and TRBJ2-5; D is perhaps TRBD1 (6 bases). The CDR3 has 14 residues. Trimming pared 2 bases from V and 4 bases from J, leaving 11 bases between. Germline assignment: CDR1 SGHDN and CDR2 FVKESK. CDR3 bases: TGTGCCAGCAGCCAAAGGGGGATTCGAGAGACCCAGTACTTC. It translates to CASSQRGIRETQYF. Together with reference TRBV14 and TRBJ2-5, the CDR3 gives the full variable domain: EAGVTQFPSHSVIEKGQTVTLRCDPISGHDNLYWYRRVMGKEIKFLLHFVKESKQDESGMPNNRFLAERTGGTYSTLKVQPAELEDSGVYFCASSQRGIRETQYFGPGTRLLVL.

The chain joins TRBV20-1 to TRBJ1-5, with no clear D. V lost 6 bases, J lost 4 bases, and 13 bases lay in between. Germline CDR1 reads DFQATT; CDR2 reads SNEGSKA (reference sequence). The CDR3 contains 13 residues. Here the CDR3 DNA reads TGCAGTGCCCTAAAGACGGATAATCAGCCCCAGCATTTT. Protein: CSALKTDNQPQHF.

The table lists this clonotype with a few counts. The rearrangement links TRBV7-9 to TRBJ2-1; D is perhaps TRBD2 (6 bases). Germline loops: CDR1 SEHNR, CDR2 FQNEAQ (reference sequence). This CDR3 spans 14 amino acids. Trimming removed 5 bases from V and 6 bases from J, with 14 bases in between. The CDR3 is CASSAPGLPNEQFF. As DNA, the CDR3 is TGTGCCAGCAGCGCCCCGGGACTTCCCAATGAGCAGTTCTTC. Together with reference TRBV7-9 and TRBJ2-1, the CDR3 gives the full variable domain: DTGVSQNPRHKITKRGQNVTFRCDPISEHNRLYWYRQTLGQGPEFLTYFQNEAQLEKSRLLSDRFSAERPKGSFSTLEIQRTEQGDSAMYLCASSAPGLPNEQFFGPGTRLTVL.

The genes are TRBV5-6 and TRBJ1-1, with D hard to call. V was cut by 4 bases and J by 6 bases, with 19 bases left in between. From germline, CDR1 is SGHDT and CDR2 YYEEEE. The CDR3 has 15 amino acids. The CDR3 DNA sequence: TGTGCCAGCAGCGCCAACCCTGGTTCCCTGGCTGAAGCTTTCTTT. This gives the protein CASSANPGSLAEAFF.

There are a few counts of this clonotype. The rearrangement uses TRBV12-3 or TRBV12-4 and TRBJ1-1; D is undetermined. V dropped 5 bases and J dropped 6 bases, with 13 bases sitting between them. The CDR3 length is 13 residues. For the CDR3, the DNA is TGTGCCAGCAGTCCCCGGGCAGCTCCTGAAGCTTTCTTT. This codes for CASSPRAAPEAFF.

Ten or more counts support this clonotype. The gene calls are TRBV7-2 and TRBJ1-5, with D tentatively TRBD1 (6 bases). V lost 5 bases to trimming and J lost 1 base, with 12 bases between them. There are 15 residues in the CDR3. Germline CDR1 is SGHTA and CDR2 is FQGNSA. CDR3 residues: CASSLGGASNQPQHF. In nucleotides, the CDR3 is TGTGCCAGCAGCCTAGGGGGGGCGAGCAATCAGCCCCAGCATTTT.

In regard to this clonotype: One end of the junction is discordant with germline, which a read error may explain. V usage is TRBV6-2 or TRBV6-3 and J usage is TRBJ2-1; the match to TRBD1 covers 7 bases. From germline, CDR1 is MNHEY and CDR2 SVGEGT. The CDR3 is 16 amino acids. CDR3 residues: CASNYSRQGFYNEQFF. The CDR3 DNA follows: TGTGCCAGCAATTACTCGAGACAGGGATTCTACAATGAGCAGTTCTTC.

The chain carries TRBV20-1 and TRBJ2-3, with a weak D call TRBD1 (6 bases). Per germline, CDR1 DFQATT and CDR2 SNEGSKA (reference sequence). Trimming left V 1 base short and J 2 bases short, with 16 bases between. This CDR3 is 16 amino acids long. The DNA of the CDR3 is TGCAGTGCTAGAGGCCTACAGGGTCGGACCACAGATACGCAGTATTTT. This sequence encodes CSARGLQGRTTDTQYF.

V is TRBV6-1 and J is TRBJ2-7; 7 nucleotides agree with TRBD1. The V segment lost 6 bases and the J segment 7 bases; nucleotides outside the gene matches: 9. This CDR3 comprises 13 residues. Looked up from germline, CDR1 is MNHNS and CDR2 is SASEGT. The CDR3 protein is CASSRTGELEQYF. The CDR3 DNA is TGTGCCAGCAGCCGTACAGGGGAATTAGAGCAGTACTTC.

This clonotype showed up just a few times. The rearrangement joins TRBV7-9 to TRBJ2-1, with no clear D. The V gene lost 1 base and the J gene lost 1 base, with 11 bases spanning the gap. Germline CDR1 reads SEHNR; CDR2 reads FQNEAQ (reference sequence). This CDR3 contains 16 residues. CDR3 loop: CASSLVAGASYNEQFF. CDR3 coding DNA: TGTGCCAGCAGCTTAGTGGCAGGTGCGTCCTACAATGAGCAGTTCTTC.

This clonotype was observed a handful of times. The chain carries TRBV15 and TRBJ2-3; maybe TRBD2 (6 bases). Looked up from germline, CDR1 is LNHNV and CDR2 is YYDKDF (reference sequence). Trimming cost V 8 bases and J 2 bases, with 11 bases left between them. This CDR3 region has 13 residues. CDR3 nucleotides: TGTGCCACCTCGGGAGACCTCACAGATACGCAGTATTTT. The encoded protein is CATSGDLTDTQYF.

This clonotype was counted a few times. V is TRBV2 and J is TRBJ2-7; D remains ambiguous. This CDR3 is built from 12 residues. Germline V CDR1 and CDR2: SNHLY, FYNNEI. V was shortened by 3 bases and J by 3 bases, with 6 bases between the two germline ends. The CDR3 DNA follows: TGTGCCAGCAGTGATTCCCGCTACGAGCAGTACTTC. Translated: CASSDSRYEQYF.

This clonotype has just a few counts. The chain couples TRBV7-9 to TRBJ2-2; D unresolved. The CDR3 has 16 residues. Germline assignment: CDR1 SEHNR and CDR2 FQNEAQ (reference sequence). The ends were cut back, 5 bases at V and 0 bases at J, with 13 bases in the middle. The CDR3 DNA reads TGTGCCAGCAGCCCCCGTTTTATGGCGAACACCGGGGAGCTGTTTTTT. It specifies CASSPRFMANTGELFF. The full variable domain, in which reference TRBV7-9 and TRBJ2-2 provide the parts outside the CDR3, is DTGVSQNPRHKITKRGQNVTFRCDPISEHNRLYWYRQTLGQGPEFLTYFQNEAQLEKSRLLSDRFSAERPKGSFSTLEIQRTEQGDSAMYLCASSPRFMANTGELFFGEGSRLTVL.

This clonotype showed up just a few times. The chain links TRBV5-4 to TRBJ2-3; D is unresolved. This CDR3 has 13 residues. The V end was cut by 4 bases, the J end by 3 bases, with 9 bases between. CDR1 is SGHNT, CDR2 YYREEE, per germline (reference sequence). The DNA for the CDR3 is TGTGCCAGCAGCCCTGAGGAGACAGATACGCAGTATTTT. It codes for CASSPEETDTQYF.

The genes are TRBV28 and TRBJ1-2, with TRBD1 identical over 10 bases. CDR1 and CDR2 (germline): MDHEN, SYDVKM. The CDR3 is 16 residues long. The trim removed 7 bases at V and 3 bases at J, leaving 11 bases unmatched. CDR3: CASTKSRQGAYYGYTF. In DNA form, the CDR3 reads TGTGCCAGCACCAAGAGCCGACAGGGGGCGTACTATGGCTACACCTTC.

The chain joins TRBV23-1 to TRBJ2-3, with a tentative D call TRBD2 (6 bases). TRBV23-1 is assigned to the ORF class and has an uncertain function. V lost 9 bases, J lost 3 bases, and 22 bases lay in between. The CDR3 is 16 residues long. This CDR3 is CASSKAGAGSTDTQYF. The CDR3 DNA sequence: TGCGCCAGTTCCAAAGCTGGGGCGGGGTCGACAGATACGCAGTATTTT.

This clonotype was counted ten times or more. The chain carries TRBV28 and TRBJ1-4, with 7 bases lining up with TRBD1. The V gene's germline CDR1 is MDHEN and CDR2 SYDVKM. This CDR3 spans 15 amino acids. The V segment lost 5 bases and the J segment 7 bases; nucleotides outside the gene matches: 10. CDR3 nucleotides: TGTGCCAGCAGTCCAACCTCGACAGGGCCTGAAAAACTGTTTTTT. Translation gives CASSPTSTGPEKLFF.

This clonotype appeared a few times. This chain connects TRBV4-3 to TRBJ2-2; 8 positions match TRBD1. CDR1 LGHNA and CDR2 YSLEER come from the germline V gene. V shed 1 base, J shed 5 bases, and the junction held 3 bases outside the gene matches. This CDR3 is 15 amino acids long. The CDR3 nucleotides are TGCGCCAGCAGCCAAGTCACAGGGGGAACCGGGGAGCTGTTTTTT. Encoded protein: CASSQVTGGTGELFF.